This T cell receptor (beta chain) was sequenced during a study of T cells after posttransplantation cyclophosphamide (dated by TCRdb to 2016 to 2018). About the full investigation: Using TRB sequencing, the study followed how the T cell repertoire rebuilt after myeloablative bone marrow transplantation with posttransplantation cyclophosphamide given as GVHD prophylaxis. Blood from all 34 PTCy patients with 1-year posttransplant specimens was subjected to TRB sequencing. Samples from around 37 PTCy-treated patients, along with samples from 16 of their related bone marrow donors, underwent antigen receptor sequencing. Because TRA and TRB clonality correlated tightly in fewer than ten samples, later TCR analyses were limited to TRB. TRB sequencing was also done on up to 3 additional blood samples from 2 to 5.2 years after transplant in 3 patients, and on pretransplant blood from several patients. Public TRB sequences were checked against a database of over 3,000 sequences associated with responses to pathogens, tumor antigens, self-antigens and alloantigens. Overall study results and their limits: Donor-recipient similarity was low at 1-2 months but increased during the first year, and donor CD8+ memory clones often dominated later blood repertoires. The TRB repertoires of T cells infiltrating skin or the GI tract showed only limited overlap with the TRB repertoires found in blood. Across 45 to 50 patients, TRB clonality was highly associated with recipient CMV seropositivity and CMV reactivation, and PTCy diversity was similar to diversity in CNI/methotrexate controls.

This clone has more than one count but fewer than ten. Its antigen is not yet known. Base qualities are missing; no much larger clone stands one base away. The CDR3 holds 17 amino acids from the cysteine to the phenylalanine. The read is trimmed to its CDR3 DNA, 51 bases read in frame from base 1. Trimming removed 1 base from V and 3 bases from J; the gene matches leave 7 bases unexplained. From a lookup of the germline V gene, CDR1 and CDR2 are MNHNS and SASEGT. On the day of marrow donation, related bone marrow donors gave peripheral blood samples. Mononuclear cells from peripheral blood and bone marrow were separated by Ficoll-Hypaque density centrifugation and then cryopreserved. Genomic DNA was used for TRB sequencing, which was performed with the immunoSEQ assay at survey resolution or with the hsTCRB kit. As for the authors' bioinformatics: The immunoSEQ software was used for initial read processing, and the LymphoSeq R package was used for repertoire analyses. Clonality was computed as 1 minus normalized Shannon entropy, and a Gini coefficient was also calculated for each TRB dataset. Phenotypes of unsorted samples were inferred by mapping TRB sequences from sorted subsets of the recipient or donor onto unsorted samples of the same recipient. Sourced from immuneACCESS, this table was stored by TCRdb with only in-frame sequences that have V and J called. A share of the clones is absent; for the studies checked, an unresolved V gene accounts for under half, and the remainder has no known explanation. V and J calls and clone size follow that table, whereas D and trimming were derived from the DNA. In this sample, 30,000 to 45,000 clones appear, none counted once only. Of the sample, roughly 1.3% falls within the top ten clones.

In this chain, TRBV6-1 is recombined with TRBJ2-3; TRBD2 matches 10 bases in the middle. The specimen sequenced was PBMCs. This receptor was identified in a girl aged 5 to 17 in good health, CMV-negative, and a related stem cell transplant donor. Here the CDR3 is given as CASSEGRAGGQTDTQYF. The DNA is TGTGCCAGCAGTGAAGGGAGAGCGGGGGGGCAAACAGATACGCAGTATTTT.